The source of this T cell receptor beta chain is a study of OX40 agonist ivuxolimab in advanced cancers. Generated by immunoSEQ multiplex PCR, the TCRdb table keeps only in-frame clones and is missing some. The table records about 73,000 clones, 86% of them present only once. This clone appeared a single time. Germline trimming cut 6 bases from V and 5 bases from J; bases unmatched to any gene: 6. The CDR3 covers 13 residues. The germline CDR1 and CDR2 sequences are MDHEN and SYDVKM. This chain joins TRBV28 and TRBJ2-5; 7 bases line up with TRBD1. The sequenced sample was CD4+ or CD8+ T cells sorted from blood, obtained in a trial of the OX40 agonist ivuxolimab. The clonotype originates from an adult with an advanced solid tumor such as melanoma, head and neck, liver or kidney cancer. CDR3 in DNA: TGTGCCAGCAGGCCACAGGGGCCGGAGACCCAGTACTTC. It encodes CASRPQGPETQYF.